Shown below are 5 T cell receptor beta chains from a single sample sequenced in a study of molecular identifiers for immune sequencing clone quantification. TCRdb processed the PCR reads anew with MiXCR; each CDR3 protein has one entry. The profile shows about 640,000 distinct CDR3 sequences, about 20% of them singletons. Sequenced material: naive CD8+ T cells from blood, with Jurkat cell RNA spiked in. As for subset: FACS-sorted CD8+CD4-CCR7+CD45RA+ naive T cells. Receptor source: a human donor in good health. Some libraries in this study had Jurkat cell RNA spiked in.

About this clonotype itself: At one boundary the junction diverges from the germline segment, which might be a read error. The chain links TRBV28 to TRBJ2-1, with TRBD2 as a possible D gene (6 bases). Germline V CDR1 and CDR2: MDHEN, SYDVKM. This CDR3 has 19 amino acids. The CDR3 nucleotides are TGTGCCAGCAGTTTACCTAACCCGGCTGTTAGCGGTCTCTACAATGAGCAGCTCTTC. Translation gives CASSLPNPAVSGLYNEQLF. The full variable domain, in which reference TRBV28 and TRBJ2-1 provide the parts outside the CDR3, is DVKVTQSSRYLVKRTGEKVFLECVQDMDHENMFWYRQDPGLGLRLIYFSYDVKMKEKGDIPEGYSVSREKKERFSLILESASTNQTSMYLCASSLPNPAVSGLYNEQLFGPGTRLTVL.

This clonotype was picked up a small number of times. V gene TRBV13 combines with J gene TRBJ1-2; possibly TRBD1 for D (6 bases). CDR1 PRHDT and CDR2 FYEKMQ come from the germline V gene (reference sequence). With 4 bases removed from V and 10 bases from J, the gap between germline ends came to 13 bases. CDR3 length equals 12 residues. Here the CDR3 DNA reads TGTGCCAGCAGCTCGGACAGTCGTAACTACACCTTC. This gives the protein CASSSDSRNYTF.

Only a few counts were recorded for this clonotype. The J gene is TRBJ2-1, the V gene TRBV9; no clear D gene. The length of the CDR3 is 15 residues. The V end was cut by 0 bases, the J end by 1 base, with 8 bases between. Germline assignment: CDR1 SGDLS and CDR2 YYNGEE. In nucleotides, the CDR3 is TGTGCCAGCAGCGTAGGGTACGGTTCCTACAATGAGCAGTTCTTC. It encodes CASSVGYGSYNEQFF.

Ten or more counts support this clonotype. The CDR3 sequence is CASSLAIGAYEQYF. CDR3 sequence (DNA): TGTGCCAGCAGTTTAGCTATTGGGGCCTACGAGCAGTACTTC. The V and J genes are TRBV28 and TRBJ2-7; no clear D. The CDR3 has 14 amino acids. CDR1 and CDR2 (germline): MDHEN, SYDVKM. V dropped 2 bases and J dropped 2 bases, with 10 bases sitting between them.

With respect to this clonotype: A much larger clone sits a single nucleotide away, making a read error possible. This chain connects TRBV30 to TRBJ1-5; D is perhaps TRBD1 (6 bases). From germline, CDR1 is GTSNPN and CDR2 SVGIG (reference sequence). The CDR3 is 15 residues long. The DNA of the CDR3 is TGTGCCTGGAGTAGTACAGGGTACGACAATCAGTCCCAGCATTTT. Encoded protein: CAWSSTGYDNQSQHF.